The clone carrying this TCR beta chain was seen a handful of times. Its matching antigen is unknown. This sample also contains other DNA sequences that code for the same CDR3. Here immunoSEQ multiplex PCR was the method, and the copy in TCRdb shows in-frame clones only, minus some. The table shows around 400,000 clones, with roughly four fifths occurring only once. The data were obtained in a study of Ad26.COV2.S vaccination and SARS-CoV-2 variants. Points from the study as a whole: Possible underestimation of total T cell responses by the TCR breadth and depth analyses was noted. Similar non-spike TCR breadth was seen in vaccine and placebo recipients. Placebo recipients trailed vaccine recipients in spike-specific TCR breadth.

The length of the CDR3 is 11 residues. V lost 5 bases and J 5 bases, leaving 6 bases between the germline ends. Stated treatment: some 20 received Ad26.COV2.S at low or high dose, single or two shots; about 5 received placebo; per-sample allocation not given. After the first vaccine or placebo injection, samples were drawn on day 63. The source material was peripheral blood, sampled in a trial of Ad26.COV2.S vaccine versus placebo. The TCR comes from a person aged 18-65 years who received the Ad26.COV2.S COVID-19 vaccine or a placebo. V is TRBV12-3 or TRBV12-4 and J is TRBJ1-1, with D hard to call. CDR3 amino acids: CASSLGTEAFF. The CDR3 DNA follows: TGTGCCAGCAGTCTGGGGACTGAAGCTTTCTTT.